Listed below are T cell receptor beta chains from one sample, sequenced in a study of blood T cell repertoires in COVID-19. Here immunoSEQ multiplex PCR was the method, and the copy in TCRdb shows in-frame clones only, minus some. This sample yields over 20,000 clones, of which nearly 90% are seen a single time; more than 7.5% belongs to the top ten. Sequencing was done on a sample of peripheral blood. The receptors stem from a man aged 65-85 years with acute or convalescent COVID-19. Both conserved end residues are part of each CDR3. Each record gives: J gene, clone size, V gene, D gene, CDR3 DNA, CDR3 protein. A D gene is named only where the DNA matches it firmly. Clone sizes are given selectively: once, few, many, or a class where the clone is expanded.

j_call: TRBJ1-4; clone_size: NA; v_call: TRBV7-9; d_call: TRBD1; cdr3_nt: TGTGCCAGCAGCTTCGCGGGACAGGCTGAAAAACTGTTTTTT; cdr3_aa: CASSFAGQAEKLFF
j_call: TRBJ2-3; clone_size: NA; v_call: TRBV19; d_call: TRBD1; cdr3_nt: TGTGCCAGTAGTATCCGATCGGACAGGGTGTGGACAGATACGCAGTATTTT; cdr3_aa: CASSIRSDRVWTDTQYF
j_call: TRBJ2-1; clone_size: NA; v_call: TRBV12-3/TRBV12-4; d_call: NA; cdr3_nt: TGTGCCAGCACCGGCCAGGGGCCCAATGAGCAGTTCTTC; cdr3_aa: CASTGQGPNEQFF
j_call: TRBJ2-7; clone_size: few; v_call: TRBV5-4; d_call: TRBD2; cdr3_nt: TGTGCCAGCAGCCCCTATCGGGCTAGCGGGGTCTACGAGCAGTACTTC; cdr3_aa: CASSPYRASGVYEQYF
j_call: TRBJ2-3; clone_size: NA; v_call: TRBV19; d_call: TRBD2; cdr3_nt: TGTGCCAGTAGTTCCTCCCCTAGCGGGGGGGCCGGGTATACGCAGTATTTT; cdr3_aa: CASSSSPSGGAGYTQYF
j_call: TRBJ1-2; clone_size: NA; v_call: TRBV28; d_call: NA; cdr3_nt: TGTGCCAGCAGTCCGAACAGCTTATTCTTTAACTATGGCTACACCTTC; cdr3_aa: CASSPNSLFFNYGYTF
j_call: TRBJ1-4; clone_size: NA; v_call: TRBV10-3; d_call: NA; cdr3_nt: TGTGCCATCATTCAGGGTAATGAAAAACTGTTTTTT; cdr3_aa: CAIIQGNEKLFF
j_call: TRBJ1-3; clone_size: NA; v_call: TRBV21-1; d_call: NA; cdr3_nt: TGTGCCAGCCAAGACAGGCCCTCGTTTGGAAACACCATATATTTT; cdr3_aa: CASQDRPSFGNTIYF
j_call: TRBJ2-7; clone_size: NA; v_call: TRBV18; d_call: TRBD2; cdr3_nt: TGTGCCAGCTCACCTTCTTTTATTACTAGCGGGAGTAACGAGCAGTACTTC; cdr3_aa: CASSPSFITSGSNEQYF
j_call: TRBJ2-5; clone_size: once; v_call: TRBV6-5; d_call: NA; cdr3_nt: TGTGCCAGCAGTCCTAACAGGGAGACCCAGTACTTC; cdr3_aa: CASSPNRETQYF
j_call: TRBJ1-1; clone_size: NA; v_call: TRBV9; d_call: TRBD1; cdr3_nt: TGTGCCAGCAGCGTAGATCTTGAGGGACAGGGGACCCTCGGTGAAGCTTTCTTT; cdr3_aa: CASSVDLEGQGTLGEAFF
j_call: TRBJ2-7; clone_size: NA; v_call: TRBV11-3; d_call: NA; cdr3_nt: TGTGCCAGCAGCTTGTACGGAGACGAGCAGTACTTC; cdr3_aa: CASSLYGDEQYF
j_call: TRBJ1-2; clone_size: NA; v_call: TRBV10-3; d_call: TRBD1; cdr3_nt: TGTGCCATCAGTGAGGCGAGGGGACAGAGATTTATTTGCACCTTC; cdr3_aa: CAISEARGQRFICTF
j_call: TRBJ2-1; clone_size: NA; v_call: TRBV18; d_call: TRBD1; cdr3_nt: TGTGCCAGCTCACCACCCGGGACAGGGAATTGGAATGAGCAGTTCTTC; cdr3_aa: CASSPPGTGNWNEQFF
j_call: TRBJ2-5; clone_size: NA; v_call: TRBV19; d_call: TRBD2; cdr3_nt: TGTGCCAGTAGTATCTTTGGGGGGGTAAAAGAGACCCAGTACTTC; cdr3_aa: CASSIFGGVKETQYF
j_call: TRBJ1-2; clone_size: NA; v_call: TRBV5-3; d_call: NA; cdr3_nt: TGTGCCAGAAGCTTGGGCAGGCCACCTTCTAACTATGGCTACACCTTC; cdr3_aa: CARSLGRPPSNYGYTF
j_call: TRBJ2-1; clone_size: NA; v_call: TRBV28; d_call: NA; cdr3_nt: TGTGCCAGCAGTTTCAAGCCTAGCTCCTACAATGAGCAGTTCTTC; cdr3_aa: CASSFKPSSYNEQFF
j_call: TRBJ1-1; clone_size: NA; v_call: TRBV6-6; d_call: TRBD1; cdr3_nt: TGTGCCAGCAAACCAGGGGGCAAGGCTTTCTTT; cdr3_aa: CASKPGGKAFF
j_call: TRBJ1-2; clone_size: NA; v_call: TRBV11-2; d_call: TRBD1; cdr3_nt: TGTGCCAGCAGCTTCGGGACAGACTATGGCTACACCTTC; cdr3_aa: CASSFGTDYGYTF
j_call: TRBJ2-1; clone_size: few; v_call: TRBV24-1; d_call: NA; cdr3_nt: TGTGCCACCACGGAGCCGAACAATGAGCAGTTCTTC; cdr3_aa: CATTEPNNEQFF
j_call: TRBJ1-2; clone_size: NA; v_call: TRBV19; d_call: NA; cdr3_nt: TGTGCCAGTAGTCGGGGAGAATACTATGGCTACACCTTC; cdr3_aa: CASSRGEYYGYTF
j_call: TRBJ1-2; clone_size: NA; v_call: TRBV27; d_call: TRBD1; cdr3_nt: TGTGCCAGCAGTTTTGACAGGGGCAGTGGCTACACCTTC; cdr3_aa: CASSFDRGSGYTF
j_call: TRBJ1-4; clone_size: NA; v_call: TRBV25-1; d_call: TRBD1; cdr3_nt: TGTGCCAGCGGCAGGGGGGCTAATGAAAAACTGTTTTTT; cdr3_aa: CASGRGANEKLFF
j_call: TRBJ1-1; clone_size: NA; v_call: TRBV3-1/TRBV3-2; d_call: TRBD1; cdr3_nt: TGTGCCAGCAGCCCCAAGGGACAGGGGAACACTGAAGCTTTCTTT; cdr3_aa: CASSPKGQGNTEAFF
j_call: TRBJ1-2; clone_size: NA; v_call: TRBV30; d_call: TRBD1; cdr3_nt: TGTGCCTGGAGTAGGGACAGGGGAGACTATGGCTACACCTTC; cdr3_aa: CAWSRDRGDYGYTF
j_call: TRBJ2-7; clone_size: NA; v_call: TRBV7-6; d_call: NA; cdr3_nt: TGTGCCAGCAGCGCCGACACTAACGGGGGCTCCTACGAGCAGTACTTC; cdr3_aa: CASSADTNGGSYEQYF
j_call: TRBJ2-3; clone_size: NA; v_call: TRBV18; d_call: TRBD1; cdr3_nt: TGTGCCAGCTCACCGGTGTGGGACAGGGGGCGTAGCACAGATACGCAGTATTTT; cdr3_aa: CASSPVWDRGRSTDTQYF
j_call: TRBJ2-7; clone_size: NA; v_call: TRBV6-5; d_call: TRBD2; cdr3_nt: TGTGCCAGCCGACCGACTAGCGGCTACGAGCAGTACTTC; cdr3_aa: CASRPTSGYEQYF
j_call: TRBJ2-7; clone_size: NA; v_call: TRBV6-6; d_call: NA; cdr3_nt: TGTGCCAGCACCGAACTATCCGGGAGTTTGACCGAGCAGTACTTC; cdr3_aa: CASTELSGSLTEQYF
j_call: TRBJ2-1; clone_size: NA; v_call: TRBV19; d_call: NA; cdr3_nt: TGTGCCAGTAGTTCCCTGACAACCTACAATGAGCAGTTCTTC; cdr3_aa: CASSSLTTYNEQFF
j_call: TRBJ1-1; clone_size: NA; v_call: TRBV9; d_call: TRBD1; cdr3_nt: TGTGCCAGCAGCGTAGACCTGACAGGGACTGAAGCTTTCTTT; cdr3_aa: CASSVDLTGTEAFF
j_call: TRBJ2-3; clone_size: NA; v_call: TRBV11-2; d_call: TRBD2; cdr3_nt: TGTGCCAGCAGCCTCCCTCGGGGGGGCCTCGATCGGATTTCGGATACGCAGTATTTT; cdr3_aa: CASSLPRGGLDRISDTQYF
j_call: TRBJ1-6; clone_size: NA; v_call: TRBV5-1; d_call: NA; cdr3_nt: TGCGCCAGCAGCCCCGCGGCTAATTCACCCCTCCACTTT; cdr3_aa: CASSPAANSPLHF
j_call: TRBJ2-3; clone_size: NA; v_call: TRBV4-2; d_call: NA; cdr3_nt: TGTGCCAGCAGCCAAGTGGCAGACACAGATACGCAGTATTTT; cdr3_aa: CASSQVADTDTQYF
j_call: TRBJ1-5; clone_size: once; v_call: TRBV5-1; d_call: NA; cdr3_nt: TGCGCCAGCAGCTTGTCGGGGGTAGCTAGTCAGCCCCAGCATTTT; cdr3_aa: CASSLSGVASQPQHF
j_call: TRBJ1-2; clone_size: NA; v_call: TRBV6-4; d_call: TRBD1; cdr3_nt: TGTGCCCCAACCGGGACAGTTACTAACTATGGCTACACCTTC; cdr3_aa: CAPTGTVTNYGYTF
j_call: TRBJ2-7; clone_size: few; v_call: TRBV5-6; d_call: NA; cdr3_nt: TGTGCCAGCAGCTTCGGGTATCCCTACGAGCAGTACTTC; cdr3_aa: CASSFGYPYEQYF
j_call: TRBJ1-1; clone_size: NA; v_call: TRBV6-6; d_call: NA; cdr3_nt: TGTGCCAGCAGTCACCTACAGGGTACTGAAGCTTTCTTT; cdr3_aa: CASSHLQGTEAFF
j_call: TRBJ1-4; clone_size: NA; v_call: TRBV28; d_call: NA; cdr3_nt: TGTGCCAGCAGCTCTTGGGGAGGGGCTAATGAAAAACTGTTTTTT; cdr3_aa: CASSSWGGANEKLFF
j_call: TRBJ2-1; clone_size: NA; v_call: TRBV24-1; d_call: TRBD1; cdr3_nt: TGTGCCACCAGTGATTCCGGGACAGGGAATGAGCAGTTCTTC; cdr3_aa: CATSDSGTGNEQFF
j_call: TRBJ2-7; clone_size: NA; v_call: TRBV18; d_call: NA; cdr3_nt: TGTGCCAGCTCACCAAGACAGGGACTCTACGAGCAGTACTTC; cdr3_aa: CASSPRQGLYEQYF
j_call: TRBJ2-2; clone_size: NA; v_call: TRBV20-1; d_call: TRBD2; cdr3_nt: TGCAGTGCTAGTTCGGGAGGGAACACCGGGGAGCTGTTTTTT; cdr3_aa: CSASSGGNTGELFF
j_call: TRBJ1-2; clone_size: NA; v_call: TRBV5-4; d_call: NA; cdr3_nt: TGTGCCAGCAGCTTGTCCCCTGGACAGACCGGCTACACCTTC; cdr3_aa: CASSLSPGQTGYTF